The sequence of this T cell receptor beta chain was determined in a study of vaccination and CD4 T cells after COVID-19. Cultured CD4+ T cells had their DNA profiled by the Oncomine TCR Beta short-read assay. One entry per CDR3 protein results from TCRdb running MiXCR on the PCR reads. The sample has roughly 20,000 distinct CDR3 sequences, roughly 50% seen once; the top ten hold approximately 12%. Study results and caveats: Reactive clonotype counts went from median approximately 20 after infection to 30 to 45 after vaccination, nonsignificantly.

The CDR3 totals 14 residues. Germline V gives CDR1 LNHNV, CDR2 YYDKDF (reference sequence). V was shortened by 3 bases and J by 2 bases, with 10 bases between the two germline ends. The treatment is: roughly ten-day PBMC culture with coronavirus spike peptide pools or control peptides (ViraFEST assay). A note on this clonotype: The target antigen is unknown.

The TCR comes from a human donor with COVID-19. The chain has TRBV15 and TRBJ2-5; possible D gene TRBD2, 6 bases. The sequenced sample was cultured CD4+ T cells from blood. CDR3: CATSRGLQQETQYF. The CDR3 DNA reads TGTGCCACCAGCAGGGGACTCCAGCAAGAGACCCAGTACTTC.